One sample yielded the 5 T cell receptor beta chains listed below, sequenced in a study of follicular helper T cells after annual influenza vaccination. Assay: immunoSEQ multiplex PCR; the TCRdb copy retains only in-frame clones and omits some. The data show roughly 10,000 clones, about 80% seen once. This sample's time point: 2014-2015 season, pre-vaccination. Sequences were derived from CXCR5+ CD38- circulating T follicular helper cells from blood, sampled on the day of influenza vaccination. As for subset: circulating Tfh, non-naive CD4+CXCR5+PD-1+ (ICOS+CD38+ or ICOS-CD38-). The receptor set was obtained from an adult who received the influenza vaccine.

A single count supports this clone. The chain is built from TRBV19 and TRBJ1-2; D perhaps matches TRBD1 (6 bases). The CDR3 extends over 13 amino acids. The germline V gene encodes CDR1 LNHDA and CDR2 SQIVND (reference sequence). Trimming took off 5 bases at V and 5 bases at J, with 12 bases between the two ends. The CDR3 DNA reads TGTGCCAGTAGTCCGGACAGACAATATGGCTACACCTTC. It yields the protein CASSPDRQYGYTF. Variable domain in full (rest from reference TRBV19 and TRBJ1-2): DGGITQSPKYLFRKEGQNVTLSCEQNLNHDAMYWYRQDPGQGLRLIYYSQIVNDFQKGDIAEGYSVSREKKESFPLTVTSAQKNPTAFYLCASSPDRQYGYTFGSGTRLTVV.

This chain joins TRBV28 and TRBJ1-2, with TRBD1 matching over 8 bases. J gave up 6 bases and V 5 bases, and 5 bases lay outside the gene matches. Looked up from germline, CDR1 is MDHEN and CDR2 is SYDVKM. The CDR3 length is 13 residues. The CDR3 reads CASSQTGEHGYTF. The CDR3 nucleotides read TGTGCCAGCAGTCAGACAGGGGAGCATGGCTACACCTTC.

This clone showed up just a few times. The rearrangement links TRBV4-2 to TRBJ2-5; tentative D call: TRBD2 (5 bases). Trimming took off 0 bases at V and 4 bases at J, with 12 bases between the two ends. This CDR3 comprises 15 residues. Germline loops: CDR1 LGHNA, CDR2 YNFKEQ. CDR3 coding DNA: TGTGCCAGCAGCCAAGATCCCTCCCGGGGAGAGACCCAGTACTTC. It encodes CASSQDPSRGETQYF.

The CDR3 here is CASSANTRDRVMTRELFF. The CDR3 DNA reads as TGTGCCAGCAGCGCTAACACCCGGGACAGGGTAATGACCCGGGAGCTGTTTTTT. The chain couples TRBV9 to TRBJ2-2; 9 bases agree with TRBD1. V lost 3 bases to trimming and J lost 9 bases; unmatched junction nucleotides: 18. Per germline, CDR1 SGDLS and CDR2 YYNGEE. The CDR3 has 18 residues.

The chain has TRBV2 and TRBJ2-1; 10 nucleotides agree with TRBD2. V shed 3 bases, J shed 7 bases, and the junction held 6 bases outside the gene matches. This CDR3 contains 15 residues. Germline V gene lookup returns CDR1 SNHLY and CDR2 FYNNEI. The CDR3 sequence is CASSDRIAGGNEQFF. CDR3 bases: TGTGCCAGCAGTGATAGAATAGCGGGAGGTAATGAGCAGTTCTTC.